One and the same sample provided the 10 T cell receptor beta chains below, sequenced in a study (dated by TCRdb to between 2015 and 2016). The library was obtained by 5' RACE. Instrument used: Illumina MiSeq. TCRdb reprocessing: public reads trimmed at Q25 with fastp, clones called with MiXCR, in-frame beta chains kept. Every entry covers one CDR3 protein and lists the most common genes and DNA from its rows. This sample lists over 25,000 distinct CDR3 sequences; approximately 30% were detected once. Around 2.3% of the sample comes from the top ten. Cells that were CD4+CD25+CD127-/low were the ones isolated as Tregs. The sequencing input was tumor-infiltrating Tregs sorted from the breast tumor. Receptor source: a female donor with breast cancer.

This clonotype was counted a few times. The rearrangement joins TRBV12-5 to TRBJ2-1; D is uncertain. Trimming took 4 bases from V and 7 from J, leaving 11 bases between them. This CDR3 contains 13 residues. The germline V gene has CDR1 LGHNT and CDR2 FRNRAP. CDR3 nucleotide sequence: TGTGCTAGTGGTTCCCCCCCCGATAATGAGCAGTTCTTC. Translating it yields CASGSPPDNEQFF.

The chain links TRBV27 to TRBJ1-5; no clear D. Germline-derived CDR1 and CDR2 are MNHEY and SMNVEV (reference sequence). The V and J ends lost 3 bases and 11 bases respectively, with 14 bases between them. The CDR3 loop spans 13 amino acids. CDR3 in DNA: TGTGCCAGCAGTTTTGTTGAGGGCCGGTCCCAGCATTTT. Amino acids: CASSFVEGRSQHF.

This clonotype was picked up many times. The V gene is TRBV5-5, the J gene TRBJ2-7; D is undetermined. The germline V gene has CDR1 SGHKS and CDR2 YYEKEE (reference sequence). CDR3 length: 11 amino acids. Trimming stripped 5 bases from V and 0 bases from J, with 3 bases between. The CDR3 DNA reads TGTGCCAGCAGTTTCTCCTACGAGCAGTACTTC. It specifies CASSFSYEQYF.

This clonotype has only a few counts. The CDR3 does not close with the conserved phenylalanine or tryptophan, likely indicating a read error. This chain links TRBV20-1 with TRBJ2-1; the match to TRBD2 covers 7 bases. The CDR3 has 17 residues. CDR1 and CDR2 from the germline V gene are DFQATT and SNEGSKA (reference sequence). With 0 bases clipped from V and 10 bases from J, the junction kept 18 bases outside the gene matches. The CDR3 region is CSARDSLGGSFESEQFL. The CDR3 DNA sequence: TGCAGTGCTAGAGATTCGTTGGGCGGGAGTTTCGAAAGCGAGCAGTTCCTC.

This clonotype counts as medium-sized. The CDR3 coding sequence is TGCGCCAGCAGCTTGGGGACAGGGGGAGGAAAGGACGAGCAGTACTTC. Translating it yields CASSLGTGGGKDEQYF. The rearrangement joins TRBV5-1 to TRBJ2-7; the match to TRBD1 covers 10 bases. Per germline, CDR1 SGHRS and CDR2 YFSETQ. The CDR3 is made up of 16 amino acids. V lost 0 bases, J lost 5 bases, and 8 bases stayed unmatched.

This clonotype has a count of ten or more. The junction shows a germline mismatch at one end, possibly a read error. The rearrangement uses TRBV9 and TRBJ1-4; D is uncertain. CDR1 is SGDLS and CDR2 is YYNGEE in the germline V gene. This CDR3 has 14 amino acids. This CDR3 is CASSVDVTNKKLFF. The CDR3 DNA follows: TGTGCCAGCAGCGTAGACGTAACTAATAAAAAACTGTTTTTT.

The CDR3 sequence: CASSPSSRGGAYNEQFF. In nucleotides, the CDR3 is TGTGCCAGCAGCCCATCATCCCGAGGAGGGGCCTACAATGAGCAGTTCTTC. The chain has TRBV9 and TRBJ2-1; D possibly corresponds to TRBD2 (6 bases). Trimming took 4 bases from V and 2 from J, leaving 19 bases between them. Germline V gives CDR1 SGDLS, CDR2 YYNGEE. The length of the CDR3 is 17 residues. The whole variable domain, filled in from reference TRBV9 and TRBJ2-1, reads DSGVTQTPKHLITATGQRVTLRCSPRSGDLSVYWYQQSLDQGLQFLIQYYNGEERAKGNILERFSAQQFPDLHSELNLSSLELGDSALYFCASSPSSRGGAYNEQFFGPGTRLTVL.

Worth noting for this clonotype: A much larger clone lies one base from this, so it may be a read error. CDR3 protein: CASSSQGLVTDTQSF. The CDR3 DNA reads as TGCGCCAGCAGCTCACAGGGTCTGGTCACAGATACGCAGTCTTTT. The chain joins TRBV5-1 to TRBJ2-3; TRBD1 is a possible D gene (6 bases). This CDR3 has 15 residues. The V gene's germline CDR1 is SGHRS and CDR2 YFSETQ. Supplemented by reference TRBV5-1 and TRBJ2-3, the full variable domain reads KAGVTQTPRYLIKTRGQQVTLSCSPISGHRSVSWYQQTPGQGLQFLFEYFSETQRNKGNFPGRFSGRQFSNSRSEMNVSTLELGDSALYLCASSSQGLVTDTQSFGPGTRLTVL.

The gene calls are TRBV4-1 and TRBJ2-7; unclear D gene. The CDR3 sequence is 15 residues long. From germline, CDR1 is MGHRA and CDR2 YSYEKL. V was clipped by 1 base and J by 2 bases, with 12 bases between them. CDR3 sequence (DNA): TGCGCCAGCAGCCAAGGGGCAGTCTCCCCCTACGAGCAGTACTTC. Translated: CASSQGAVSPYEQYF.

This clonotype is medium-sized (0.01 to 0.1%) by share. The chain has TRBV12-3 or TRBV12-4 and TRBJ2-5; a weak D match, TRBD2 (5 bases). CDR3 length: 16 residues. Trimming cost V 6 bases and J 5 bases, with 22 bases left between them. CDR3 sequence: CASSPNGSGSRETQYF. For the CDR3, the DNA is TGTGCCAGCAGCCCCAACGGGTCGGGGAGCCGGGAGACCCAGTACTTC.